This T cell receptor (beta chain) emerged from a study of technical replicates of blood from several donors. CDR1 and CDR2 from the germline V gene are MGHRA and YSYEKL. V was clipped by 4 bases and J by 0 bases, with 11 bases between them. CDR3 length equals 15 residues. Using immunoSEQ multiplex PCR, the repertoire was profiled, and TCRdb retains in-frame clones only, with some absent. In the table there are some 70,000 clones, under 98% of which are singletons. The V and J genes are TRBV4-1 and TRBJ2-3; tentatively, D is TRBD2 (5 bases). The receptor comes from a human donor in good health. The sample was T cells isolated from PBMCs. CDR3 residues: CASSLGVPSTDTQYF. In DNA, the CDR3 is TGCGCCAGCAGCCTGGGAGTTCCCAGCACAGATACGCAGTATTTT.